A single T cell receptor beta chain is shown here with its context. This entry is derived from a study of molecular identifiers for immune sequencing clone quantification. Germline V gene data show CDR1 as LGHNA and CDR2 as YNFKEQ. With V trimmed by 0 bases and J by 9 bases, 2 bases remained unmatched. The CDR3 consists of 14 residues. TCRdb re-derived calls from the PCR reads in MiXCR, one entry per CDR3 protein. The table includes just under 650,000 distinct CDR3 sequences, just under 20% detected once. V and J are TRBV4-2 and TRBJ1-6; 7 nucleotides align to TRBD1. This TCR was sampled from a human donor in good health. Some libraries in this study had Jurkat cell RNA spiked in. The source material was naive CD8+ T cells from blood, with Jurkat cell RNA spiked in. The subset is: FACS-sorted CD8+CD4-CCR7+CD45RA+ naive T cells. The CDR3 region is CASSQDQGVSPLHF. The CDR3, as DNA: TGTGCCAGCAGCCAAGATCAGGGGGTTTCACCCCTCCACTTT.